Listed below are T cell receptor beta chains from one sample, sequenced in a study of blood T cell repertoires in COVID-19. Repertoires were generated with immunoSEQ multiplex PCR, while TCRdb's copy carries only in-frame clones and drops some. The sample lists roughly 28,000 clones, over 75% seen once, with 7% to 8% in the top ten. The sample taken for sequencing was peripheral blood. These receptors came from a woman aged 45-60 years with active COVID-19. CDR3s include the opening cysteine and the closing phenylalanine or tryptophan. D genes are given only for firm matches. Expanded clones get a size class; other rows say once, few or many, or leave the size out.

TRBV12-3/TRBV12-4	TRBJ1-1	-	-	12	CASRQGLAEAFF	TGTGCCAGCAGGCAGGGTTTGGCTGAAGCTTTCTTT
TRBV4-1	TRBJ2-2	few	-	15	CASSQVVLSTGELFF	TGCGCCAGCAGCCAAGTCGTACTATCCACCGGGGAGCTGTTTTTT
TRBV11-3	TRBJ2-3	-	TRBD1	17	CASSLGFGTGDPDTQYF	TGTGCCAGCAGCTTAGGGTTCGGGACAGGTGACCCAGATACGCAGTATTTT
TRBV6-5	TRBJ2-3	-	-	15	CASSYFGGGTDTQYF	TGTGCCAGCAGTTACTTTGGCGGCGGCACAGATACGCAGTATTTT
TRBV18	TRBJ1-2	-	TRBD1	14	CASSPSTGENGYTF	TGTGCCAGCTCACCCTCGACAGGGGAAAATGGCTACACCTTC
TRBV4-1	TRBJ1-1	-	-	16	CASSQDPMTGNTEAFF	TGCGCCAGCAGCCAAGATCCGATGACAGGGAACACTGAAGCTTTCTTT
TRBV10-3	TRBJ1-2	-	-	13	CAISTPGNYGYTF	TGTGCCATCAGTACGCCAGGAAACTATGGCTACACCTTC
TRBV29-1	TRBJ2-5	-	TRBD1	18	CSVELIPGTGHSIETQYF	TGCAGCGTTGAGCTTATTCCCGGGACAGGGCATTCCATAGAGACCCAGTACTTC
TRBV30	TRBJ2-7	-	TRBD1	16	CAWTRRTGTESYEQYF	TGTGCCTGGACTCGACGGACAGGGACAGAATCCTACGAGCAGTACTTC
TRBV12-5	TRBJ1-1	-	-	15	CASGLKSGMNTEAFF	TGTGCTAGTGGTTTGAAGTCAGGGATGAACACTGAAGCTTTCTTT
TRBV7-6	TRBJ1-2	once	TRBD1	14	CASSLGQGVYGYTF	TGTGCCAGCAGCTTAGGACAGGGAGTCTATGGCTACACCTTC
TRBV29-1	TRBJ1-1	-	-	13	CSVNRAMNTEAFF	TGCAGCGTAAACAGGGCCATGAACACTGAAGCTTTCTTT
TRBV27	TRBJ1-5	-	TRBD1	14	CASGGQEINQPQHF	TGTGCCAGCGGGGGACAGGAGATTAATCAGCCCCAGCATTTT
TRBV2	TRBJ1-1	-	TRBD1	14	CASHDREGNTEAFF	TGTGCCAGCCACGACAGGGAAGGTAACACTGAAGCTTTCTTT
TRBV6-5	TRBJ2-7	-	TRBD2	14	CASKGLAGSYEQYF	TGTGCCAGCAAGGGACTAGCGGGAAGCTACGAGCAGTACTTC
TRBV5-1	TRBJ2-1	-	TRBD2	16	CASSLQGLSSYNEQFF	TGCGCCAGCAGCTTGCAGGGACTAAGCTCCTACAATGAGCAGTTCTTC
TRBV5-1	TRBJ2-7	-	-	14	CASSPTGNYYEQYF	TGCGCCAGCAGCCCAACAGGGAACTACTACGAGCAGTACTTC
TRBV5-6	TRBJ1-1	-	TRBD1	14	CASSSGQGYTEAFF	TGTGCCAGCAGCTCGGGACAGGGTTACACTGAAGCTTTCTTT
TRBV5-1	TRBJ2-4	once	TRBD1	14	CASSPGTGGRIQYF	TGCGCCAGCAGCCCCGGGACAGGGGGCAGGATTCAGTACTTC
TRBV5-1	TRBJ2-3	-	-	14	CASSATGRTDTQYF	TGCGCCAGCAGCGCAACAGGGCGCACAGATACGCAGTATTTT
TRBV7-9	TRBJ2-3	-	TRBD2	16	CASSATSGRPGDTQYF	TGTGCCAGCAGCGCCACTAGCGGGAGGCCCGGAGATACGCAGTATTTT
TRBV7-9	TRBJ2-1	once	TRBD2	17	CASSLRLGTSGGGEQFF	TGTGCCAGCAGCTTAAGGCTTGGGACTAGCGGGGGTGGTGAGCAGTTCTTC
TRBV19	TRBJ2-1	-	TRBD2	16	CASSGLRGRSHNEQFF	TGTGCCAGTAGTGGTCTCCGCGGGAGGTCCCACAATGAGCAGTTCTTC
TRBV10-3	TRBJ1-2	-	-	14	CAISDSGAWSGYTF	TGTGCCATCAGTGATTCAGGGGCTTGGAGTGGCTACACCTTC
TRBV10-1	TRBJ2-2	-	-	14	CASSEFPGAGELFF	TGCGCCAGCAGTGAGTTTCCGGGGGCCGGGGAGCTGTTTTTT
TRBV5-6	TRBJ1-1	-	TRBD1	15	CASRLGTGIGTEAFF	TGTGCCAGCAGACTCGGGACAGGGATAGGAACTGAAGCTTTCTTT
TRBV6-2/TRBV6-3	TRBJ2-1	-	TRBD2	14	CASSLAERYNEQFF	TGTGCCAGCAGCCTAGCGGAGAGATACAATGAGCAGTTCTTC
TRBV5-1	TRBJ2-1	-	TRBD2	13	CASSLGLAYEQFF	TGCGCCAGCAGCTTGGGACTAGCTTACGAGCAGTTCTTC
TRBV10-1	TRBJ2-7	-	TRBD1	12	CASKGQGYEQYF	TGCGCCAGCAAGGGACAGGGCTACGAGCAGTACTTC
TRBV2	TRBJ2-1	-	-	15	CASTTRASSYNEQFF	TGTGCCAGCACTACTCGCGCAAGCTCCTACAATGAGCAGTTCTTC
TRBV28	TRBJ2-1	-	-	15	CASSLWSGHYNEQFF	TGTGCCAGCAGTTTATGGTCGGGACACTACAATGAGCAGTTCTTC
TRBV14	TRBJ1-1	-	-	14	CASSLRVTNTEAFF	TGTGCCAGCAGCCTCAGGGTGACGAACACTGAAGCTTTCTTT
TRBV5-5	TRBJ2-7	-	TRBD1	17	CASSRLTPTGITYEQYF	TGTGCCAGCAGCCGGCTTACCCCGACAGGGATCACCTACGAGCAGTACTTC
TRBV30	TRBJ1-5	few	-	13	CAWSVGAEQPQHF	TGTGCCTGGAGTGTAGGGGCTGAGCAGCCCCAGCATTTT
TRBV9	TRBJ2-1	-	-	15	CASSVYGGSYNEQFF	TGTGCCAGCAGCGTATACGGGGGATCCTACAATGAGCAGTTCTTC
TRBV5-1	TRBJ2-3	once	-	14	CASSSIEGVDTQYF	TGCGCCAGCAGCTCAATCGAGGGCGTAGATACGCAGTATTTT